This T cell receptor beta chain comes out of a study of shared clonotypes between healthy human individuals. Profiling relied on immunoSEQ multiplex PCR, and the TCRdb table lists in-frame clones only, not all of them. This sample has roughly 2.5 million clones, with over 85% found just once. V lost 6 bases and J lost 7; bases outside the gene matches: 6. This CDR3 contains 13 residues. Germline V gene sequence: CDR1 SGHRS, CDR2 YFSETQ. A single count supports this clone. The rearrangement links TRBV5-1 to TRBJ1-2, with 10 positions matching TRBD1. This clonotype was sampled from a man between 18 and 35 years old in good health. The sample was naive CD4+ T cells sorted from blood. Indicated subset: CD45RA+ positively selected. In nucleotides, the CDR3 is TGCGCCAGCACCTCGGGACAGGGGTTTGGCTACACCTTC. Its translation: CASTSGQGFGYTF.